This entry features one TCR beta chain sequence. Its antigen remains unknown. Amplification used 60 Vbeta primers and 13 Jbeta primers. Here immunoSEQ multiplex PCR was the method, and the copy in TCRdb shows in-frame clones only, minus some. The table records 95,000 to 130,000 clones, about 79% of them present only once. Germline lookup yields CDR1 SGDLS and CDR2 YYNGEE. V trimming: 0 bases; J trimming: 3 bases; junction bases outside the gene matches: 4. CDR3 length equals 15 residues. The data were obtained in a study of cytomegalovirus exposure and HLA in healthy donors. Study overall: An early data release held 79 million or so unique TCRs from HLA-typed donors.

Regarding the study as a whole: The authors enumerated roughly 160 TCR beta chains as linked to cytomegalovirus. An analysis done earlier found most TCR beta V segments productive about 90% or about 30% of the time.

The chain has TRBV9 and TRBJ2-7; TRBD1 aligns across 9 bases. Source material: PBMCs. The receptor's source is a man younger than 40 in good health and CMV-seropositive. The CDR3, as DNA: TGTGCCAGCAGCGTAGACTGGGGACAGGGCTACGAGCAGTACTTC. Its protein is CASSVDWGQGYEQYF.